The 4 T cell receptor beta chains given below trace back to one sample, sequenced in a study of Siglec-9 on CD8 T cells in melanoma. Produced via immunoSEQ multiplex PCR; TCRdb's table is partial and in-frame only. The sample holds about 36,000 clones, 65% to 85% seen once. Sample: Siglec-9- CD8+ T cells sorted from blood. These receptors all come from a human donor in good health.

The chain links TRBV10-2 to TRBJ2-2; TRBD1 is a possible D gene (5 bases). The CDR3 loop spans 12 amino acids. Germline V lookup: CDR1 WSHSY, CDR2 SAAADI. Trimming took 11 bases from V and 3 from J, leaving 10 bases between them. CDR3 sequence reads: CAGLGDTGELFF. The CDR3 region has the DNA TGCGCCGGTTTAGGGGACACCGGGGAGCTGTTTTTT.

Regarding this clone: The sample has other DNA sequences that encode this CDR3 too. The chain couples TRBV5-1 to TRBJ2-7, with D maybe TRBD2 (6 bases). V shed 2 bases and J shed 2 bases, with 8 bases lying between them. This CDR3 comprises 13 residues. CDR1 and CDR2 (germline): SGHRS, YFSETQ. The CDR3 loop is CASSLTGAYEQYF. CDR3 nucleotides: TGCGCCAGCAGCTTAACGGGGGCCTACGAGCAGTACTTC.

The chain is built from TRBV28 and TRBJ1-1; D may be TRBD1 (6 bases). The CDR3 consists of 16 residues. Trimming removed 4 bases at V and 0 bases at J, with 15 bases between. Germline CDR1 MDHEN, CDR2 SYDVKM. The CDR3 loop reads CASSSDGGLLNTEAFF. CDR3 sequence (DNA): TGTGCCAGCAGTTCCGACGGGGGGCTCTTGAACACTGAAGCTTTCTTT.

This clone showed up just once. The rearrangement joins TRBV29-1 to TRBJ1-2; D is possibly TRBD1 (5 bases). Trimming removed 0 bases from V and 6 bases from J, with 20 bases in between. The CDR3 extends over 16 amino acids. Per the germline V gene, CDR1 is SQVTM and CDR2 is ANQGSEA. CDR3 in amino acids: CSVEDPAAGANDGYTF. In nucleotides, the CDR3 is TGCAGCGTTGAAGATCCCGCCGCCGGGGCGAATGATGGCTACACCTTC.